This T cell receptor (beta chain) is drawn from a study of identical twins. About this clonotype itself: Its antigen remains unidentified.

TCRdb passed the 5' RACE reads through MiXCR, listing each CDR3 protein once. The data hold hundreds of thousands of distinct CDR3 sequences, with about 7.5% observed a single time. Overall study findings and caveats: Out-of-frame TCR alpha sharing observed in monozygotic twins exceeded model estimates. Analyses based on zero insertions could be partly confounded by invariant MAIT and iNKT cells. Beta clonotypes that were abundant in cord blood contained fewer insertions, a pattern absent from memory repertoires.

The same sample was also studied in work on yellow fever vaccine responses in identical twins.

The TCR sequence derives from a woman aged 18-30 years in good health. Sequencing was carried out using memory (CD45RO+) T cells sorted from blood.

DNA for the CDR3: TGTGCCAGCAGCTTATACAGGGGGGATGAAGCTTTCTTT. This translates into CASSLYRGDEAFF. The chain carries TRBV7-3 and TRBJ1-1; the match to TRBD1 covers 8 bases. The CDR3 has 13 residues. Trimming at V came to 2 bases and at J to 7 bases, leaving 3 bases not matched to a gene. Germline CDR1 is SGHTA and CDR2 is FQGTGA.